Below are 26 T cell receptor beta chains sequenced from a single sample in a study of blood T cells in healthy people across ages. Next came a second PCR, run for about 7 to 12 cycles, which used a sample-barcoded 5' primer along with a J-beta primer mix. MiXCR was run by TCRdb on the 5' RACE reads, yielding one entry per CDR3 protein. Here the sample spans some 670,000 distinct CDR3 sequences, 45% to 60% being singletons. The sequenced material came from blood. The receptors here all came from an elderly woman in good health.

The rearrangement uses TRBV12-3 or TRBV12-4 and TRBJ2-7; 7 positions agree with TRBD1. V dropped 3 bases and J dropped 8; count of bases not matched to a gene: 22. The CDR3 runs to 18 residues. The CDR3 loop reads CASSFGGSQRTGQEKQYF. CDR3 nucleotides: TGTGCCAGCAGTTTCGGAGGATCACAACGGACAGGCCAAGAGAAGCAGTACTTC.

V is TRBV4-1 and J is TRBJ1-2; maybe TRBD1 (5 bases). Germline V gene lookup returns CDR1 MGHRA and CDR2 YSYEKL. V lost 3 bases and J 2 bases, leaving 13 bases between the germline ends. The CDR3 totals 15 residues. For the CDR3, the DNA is TGCGCCAGCAGCCATCTAATCCAGGGAAACTATGGCTACACCTTC. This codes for CASSHLIQGNYGYTF.

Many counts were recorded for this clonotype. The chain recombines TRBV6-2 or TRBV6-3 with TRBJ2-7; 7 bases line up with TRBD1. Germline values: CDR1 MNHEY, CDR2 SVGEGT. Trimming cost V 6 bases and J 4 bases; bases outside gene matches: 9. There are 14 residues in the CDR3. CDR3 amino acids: CASRGPGQKYEQYF. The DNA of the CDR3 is TGTGCCAGCAGAGGACCGGGACAGAAATACGAGCAGTACTTC.

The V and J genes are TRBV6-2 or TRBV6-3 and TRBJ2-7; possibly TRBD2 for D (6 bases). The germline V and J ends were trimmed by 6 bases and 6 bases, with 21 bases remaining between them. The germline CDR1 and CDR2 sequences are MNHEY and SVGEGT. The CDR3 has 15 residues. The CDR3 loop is CASRTLAPLRVEQYF. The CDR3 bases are TGTGCCAGCAGGACTCTAGCGCCTCTTAGGGTCGAGCAGTACTTC.

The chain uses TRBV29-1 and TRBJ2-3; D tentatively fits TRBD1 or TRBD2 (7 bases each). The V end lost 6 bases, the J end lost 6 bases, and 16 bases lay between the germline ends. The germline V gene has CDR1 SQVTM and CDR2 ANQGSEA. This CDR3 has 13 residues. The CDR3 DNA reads TGCAGCGTCAGGGGGAGGGTCGTGGATACGCAGTATTTT. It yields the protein CSVRGRVVDTQYF.

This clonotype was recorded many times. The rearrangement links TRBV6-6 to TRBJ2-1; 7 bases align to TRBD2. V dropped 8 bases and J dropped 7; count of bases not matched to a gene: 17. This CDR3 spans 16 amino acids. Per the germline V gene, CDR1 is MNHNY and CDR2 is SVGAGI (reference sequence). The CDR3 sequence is CASGGPPGGILNEQFF. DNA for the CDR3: TGTGCCAGCGGAGGTCCCCCGGGGGGTATCCTAAATGAGCAGTTCTTC.

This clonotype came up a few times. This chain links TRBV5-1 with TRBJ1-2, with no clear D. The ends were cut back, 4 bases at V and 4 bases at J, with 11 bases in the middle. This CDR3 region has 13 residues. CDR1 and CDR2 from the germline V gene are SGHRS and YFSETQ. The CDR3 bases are TGCGCCAGCAGCGTGAGCACAGTCTATGGCTACACCTTC. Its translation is CASSVSTVYGYTF.

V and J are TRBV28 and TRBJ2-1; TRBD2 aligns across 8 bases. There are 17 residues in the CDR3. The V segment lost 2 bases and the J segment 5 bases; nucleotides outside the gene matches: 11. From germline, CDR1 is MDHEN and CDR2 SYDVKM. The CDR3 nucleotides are TGTGCCAGCAGTTTAGCCCAGAGCGGGAGTGGTCACAATGAGCAGTTCTTC. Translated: CASSLAQSGSGHNEQFF.

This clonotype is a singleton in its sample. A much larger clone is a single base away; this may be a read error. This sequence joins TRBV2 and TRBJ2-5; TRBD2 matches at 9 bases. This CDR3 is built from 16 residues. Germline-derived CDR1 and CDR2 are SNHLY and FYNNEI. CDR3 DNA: TGTACCAGCAGTGACTTTGCGGGAGGGGATGGGAAGACCCAGTACTTC. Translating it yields CTSSDFAGGDGKTQYF.

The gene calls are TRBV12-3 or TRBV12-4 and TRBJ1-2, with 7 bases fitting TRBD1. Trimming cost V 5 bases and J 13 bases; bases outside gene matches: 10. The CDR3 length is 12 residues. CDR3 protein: CASSLSSGQPTF. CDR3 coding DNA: TGTGCCAGCAGTCTCTCGTCGGGACAGCCCACCTTC.

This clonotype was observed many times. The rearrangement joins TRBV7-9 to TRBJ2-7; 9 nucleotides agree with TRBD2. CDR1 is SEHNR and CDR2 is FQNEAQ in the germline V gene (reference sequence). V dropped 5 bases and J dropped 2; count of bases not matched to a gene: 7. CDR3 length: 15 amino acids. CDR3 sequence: CASSLYSGSPYEQYF. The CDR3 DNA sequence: TGTGCCAGCAGCCTGTATAGCGGGAGTCCCTACGAGCAGTACTTC.

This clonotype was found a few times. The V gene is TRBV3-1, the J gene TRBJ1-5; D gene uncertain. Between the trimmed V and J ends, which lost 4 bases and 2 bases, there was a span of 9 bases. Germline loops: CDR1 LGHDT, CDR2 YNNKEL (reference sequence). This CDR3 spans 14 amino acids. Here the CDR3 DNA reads TGTGCCAGCAGCCGCGGTATTGGCAATCAGCCCCAGCATTTT. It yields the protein CASSRGIGNQPQHF. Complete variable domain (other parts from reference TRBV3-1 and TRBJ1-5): DTAVSQTPKYLVTQMGNDKSIKCEQNLGHDTMYWYKQDSKKFLKIMFSYNNKELIINETVPNRFSPKSPDKAHLNLHINSLELGDSAVYFCASSRGIGNQPQHFGDGTRLSIL.

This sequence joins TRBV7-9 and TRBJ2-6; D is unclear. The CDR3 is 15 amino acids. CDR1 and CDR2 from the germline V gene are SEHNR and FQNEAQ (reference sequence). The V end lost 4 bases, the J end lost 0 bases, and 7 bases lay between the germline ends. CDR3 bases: TGTGCCAGCAGCTCCCTCGGCTCTGGGGCCAACGTCCTGACTTTC. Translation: CASSSLGSGANVLTF. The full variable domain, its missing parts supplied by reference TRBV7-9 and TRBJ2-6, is DTGVSQNPRHKITKRGQNVTFRCDPISEHNRLYWYRQTLGQGPEFLTYFQNEAQLEKSRLLSDRFSAERPKGSFSTLEIQRTEQGDSAMYLCASSSLGSGANVLTFGAGSRLTVL.

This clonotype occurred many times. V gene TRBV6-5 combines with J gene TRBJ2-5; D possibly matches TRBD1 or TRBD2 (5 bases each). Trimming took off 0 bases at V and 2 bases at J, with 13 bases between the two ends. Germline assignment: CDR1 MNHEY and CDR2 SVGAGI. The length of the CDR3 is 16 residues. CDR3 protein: CASSYSSGGPQETQYF. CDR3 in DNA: TGTGCCAGCAGTTACTCGAGTGGGGGTCCTCAAGAGACCCAGTACTTC.

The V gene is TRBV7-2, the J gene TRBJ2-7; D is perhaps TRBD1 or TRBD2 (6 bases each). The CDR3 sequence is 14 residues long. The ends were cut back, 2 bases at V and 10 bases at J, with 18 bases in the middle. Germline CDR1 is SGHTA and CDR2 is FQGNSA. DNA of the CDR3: TGTGCCAGCAGCTTACGGGACACCGGAGGGTCCCAGTACTTC. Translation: CASSLRDTGGSQYF. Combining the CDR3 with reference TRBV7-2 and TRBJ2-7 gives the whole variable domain GAGVSQSPSNKVTEKGKDVELRCDPISGHTALYWYRQSLGQGLEFLIYFQGNSAPDKSGLPSDRFSAERTGGSVSTLTIQRTQQEDSAVYLCASSLRDTGGSQYFGPGTRLTVT.

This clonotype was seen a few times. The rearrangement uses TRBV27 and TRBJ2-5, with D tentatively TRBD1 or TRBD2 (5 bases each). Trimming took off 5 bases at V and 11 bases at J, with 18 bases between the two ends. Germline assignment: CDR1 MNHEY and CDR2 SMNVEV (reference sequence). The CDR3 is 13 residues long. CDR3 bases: TGTGCCAGCAGTGGCTGGGCCCTAGGGGAGCAGTACTTC. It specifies CASSGWALGEQYF.

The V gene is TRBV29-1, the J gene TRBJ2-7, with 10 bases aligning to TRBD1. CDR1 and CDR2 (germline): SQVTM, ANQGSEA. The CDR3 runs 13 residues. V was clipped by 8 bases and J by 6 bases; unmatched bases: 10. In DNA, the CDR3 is TGCAGCACTGCCGGGACAGGGGCTTCCGAGCAGTACTTC. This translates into CSTAGTGASEQYF.

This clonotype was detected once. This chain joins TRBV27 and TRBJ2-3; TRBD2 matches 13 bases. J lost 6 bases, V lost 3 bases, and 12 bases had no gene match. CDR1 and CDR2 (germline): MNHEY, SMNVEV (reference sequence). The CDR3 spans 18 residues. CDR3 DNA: TGTGCCAGCAGTTTTTCGGCCCGACTAGCGGGGGGAAAGGATACGCAGTATTTT. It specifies CASSFSARLAGGKDTQYF.

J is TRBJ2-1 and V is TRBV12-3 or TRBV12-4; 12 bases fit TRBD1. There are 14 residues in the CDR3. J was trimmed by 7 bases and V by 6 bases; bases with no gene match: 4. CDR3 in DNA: TGTGCCAGCAGCGGGGACAGGGGGCTAAATGAGCAGTTCTTC. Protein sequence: CASSGDRGLNEQFF.

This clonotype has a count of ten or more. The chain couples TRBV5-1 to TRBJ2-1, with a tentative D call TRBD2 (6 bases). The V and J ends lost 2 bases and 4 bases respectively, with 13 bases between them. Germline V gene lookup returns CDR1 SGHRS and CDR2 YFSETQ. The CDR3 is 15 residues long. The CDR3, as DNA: TGCGCCAGCAGCTTCCCACAGGCGGGGTACAATGAGCAGTTCTTC. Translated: CASSFPQAGYNEQFF.

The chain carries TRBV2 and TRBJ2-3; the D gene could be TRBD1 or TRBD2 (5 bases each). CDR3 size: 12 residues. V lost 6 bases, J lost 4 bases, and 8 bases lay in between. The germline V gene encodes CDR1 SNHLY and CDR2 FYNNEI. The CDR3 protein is CASRGDPDTQYF. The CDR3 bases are TGTGCCAGCAGGGGGGACCCAGATACGCAGTATTTT.

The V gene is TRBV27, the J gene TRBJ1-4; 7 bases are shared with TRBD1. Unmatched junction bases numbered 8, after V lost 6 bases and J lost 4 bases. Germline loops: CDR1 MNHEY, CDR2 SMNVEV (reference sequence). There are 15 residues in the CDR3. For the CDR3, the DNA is TGTGCCAGCAGGCAAGACGGGACAGTTAATGAAAAACTGTTTTTT. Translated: CASRQDGTVNEKLFF.

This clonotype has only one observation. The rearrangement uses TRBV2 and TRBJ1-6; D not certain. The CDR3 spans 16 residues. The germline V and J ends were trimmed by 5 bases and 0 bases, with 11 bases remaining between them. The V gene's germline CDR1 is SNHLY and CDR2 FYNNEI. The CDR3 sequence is CASSYPGSSYNSPLHF. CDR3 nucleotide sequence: TGTGCCAGCAGTTATCCGGGAAGCTCCTATAATTCACCCCTCCACTTT.

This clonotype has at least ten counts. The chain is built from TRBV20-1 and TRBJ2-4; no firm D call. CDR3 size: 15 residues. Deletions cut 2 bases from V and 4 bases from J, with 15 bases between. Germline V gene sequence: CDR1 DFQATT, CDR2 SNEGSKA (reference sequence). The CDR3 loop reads CSARMERVVKNIQYF. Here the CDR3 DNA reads TGCAGTGCTAGAATGGAAAGGGTGGTAAAAAACATTCAGTACTTC.

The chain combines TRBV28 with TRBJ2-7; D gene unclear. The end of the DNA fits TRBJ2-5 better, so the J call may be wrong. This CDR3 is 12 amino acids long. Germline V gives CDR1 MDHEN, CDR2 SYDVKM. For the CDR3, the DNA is TGTGCCAGCAGTTCCCAATGGGGGACCCAGTACTTC. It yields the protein CASSSQWGTQYF.

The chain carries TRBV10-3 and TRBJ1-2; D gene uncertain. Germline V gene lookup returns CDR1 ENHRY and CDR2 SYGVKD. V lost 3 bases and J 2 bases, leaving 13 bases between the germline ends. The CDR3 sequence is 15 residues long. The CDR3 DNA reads TGTGCCATCAGTGATAGGCGTGTAGGAAACTATGGCTACACCTTC. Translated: CAISDRRVGNYGYTF.